This section outlines one TCR beta chain sequence together with its context. Its antigen is as yet unknown. J was trimmed by 4 bases and V by 6 bases; bases with no gene match: 7. This CDR3 is built from 14 residues. Germline V CDR1 and CDR2: MNHNY, SVGAGI (reference sequence). These data originate in a study of OX40 agonist ivuxolimab in advanced cancers. About the research overall: The drug used for patients, ivuxolimab, was an agonistic anti-OX40 (CD134) antibody. Patients treated during dose escalation were battling hepatocellular carcinoma, melanoma, renal cell or head and neck cancer. Study-level results: Clonal expansion was seen in CD4+ and CD8+ blood T cells by week 6 at 0.1 to 3.0 mg/kg.

TCRdb's copy holds only in-frame clones and misses some; the assay was immunoSEQ multiplex PCR. The profile shows 50,000 to 75,000 clones, 70% to 90% of them singletons. Blood sampling was done at baseline, cycle 4 day 1, and cycle 7 day 1. The starting material was CD4+ or CD8+ T cells sorted from blood, obtained in a trial of the OX40 agonist ivuxolimab. The J gene is TRBJ2-7, the V gene TRBV6-6, with 9 bases that match TRBD1. This TCR was sampled from an adult with an advanced solid tumor such as melanoma, head and neck, liver or kidney cancer. The DNA of the CDR3 is TGTGCCAGCAGCCCGGGACAGGGTTGGTACGAGCAGTACTTC. Translated, it gives CASSPGQGWYEQYF.